This T cell receptor beta chain was sequenced in a study of shared clonotypes between healthy human individuals. Whole-study results and caveats: Deeper or shallower sequencing was expected to change how clonotypes are shared among donors. Large sequencing depth failed to make sorted-subset sequencing complete, rarefaction showed. Larger richness was generally estimated for naive than memory subsets.

CDR3 length: 16 residues. V lost 2 bases and J 9 bases, leaving 23 bases between the germline ends. Germline CDR1 is MNHNY and CDR2 is SVGAGI (reference sequence). Measured with immunoSEQ multiplex PCR; TCRdb has only the in-frame clones, and not every one. The data hold 2 million to 3 million clones, with 93% observed a single time. Comment on this clone: Its antigen remains unidentified.

The clonotype originates from a man younger than 30 in good health. Some clones in this sample may be carry-over from other donors' samples. The V gene is TRBV6-6, the J gene TRBJ2-7; D perhaps matches TRBD1 (6 bases). Material for sequencing was naive CD4+ T cells from PBMCs. Subset given: CD45RA+ positively selected. The CDR3 sequence: CASSYPERGYRGSQYF. Here the CDR3 DNA reads TGTGCCAGCAGTTACCCAGAAAGGGGGTATAGGGGATCGCAGTACTTC.